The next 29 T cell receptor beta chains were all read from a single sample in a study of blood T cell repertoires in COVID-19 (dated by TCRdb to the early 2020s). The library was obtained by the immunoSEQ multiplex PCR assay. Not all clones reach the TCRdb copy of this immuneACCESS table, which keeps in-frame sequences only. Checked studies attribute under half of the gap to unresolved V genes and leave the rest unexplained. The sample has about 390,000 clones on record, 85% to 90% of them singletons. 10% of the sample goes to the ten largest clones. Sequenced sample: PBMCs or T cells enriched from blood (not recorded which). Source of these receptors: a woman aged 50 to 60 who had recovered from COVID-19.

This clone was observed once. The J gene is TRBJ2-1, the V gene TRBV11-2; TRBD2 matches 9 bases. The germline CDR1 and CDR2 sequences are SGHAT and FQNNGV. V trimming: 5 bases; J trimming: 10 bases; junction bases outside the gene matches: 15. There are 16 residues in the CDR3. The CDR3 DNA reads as TGTGCCAGCAGCAGAACCCTTAGCGGGGGAGCGGGAGAGCAGTTCTTC. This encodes CASSRTLSGGAGEQFF.

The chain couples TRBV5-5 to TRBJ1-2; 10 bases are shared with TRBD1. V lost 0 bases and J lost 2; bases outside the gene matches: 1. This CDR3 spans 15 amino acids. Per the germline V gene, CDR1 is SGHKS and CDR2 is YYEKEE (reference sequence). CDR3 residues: CASSLEGQGNYGYTF. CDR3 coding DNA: TGTGCCAGCAGCTTGGAGGGACAGGGGAACTATGGCTACACCTTC. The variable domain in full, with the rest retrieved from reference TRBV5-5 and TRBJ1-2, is DAGVTQSPTHLIKTRGQQVTLRCSPISGHKSVSWYQQVLGQGPQFIFQYYEKEERGRGNFPDRFSARQFPNYSSELNVNALLLGDSALYLCASSLEGQGNYGYTFGSGTRLTVV.

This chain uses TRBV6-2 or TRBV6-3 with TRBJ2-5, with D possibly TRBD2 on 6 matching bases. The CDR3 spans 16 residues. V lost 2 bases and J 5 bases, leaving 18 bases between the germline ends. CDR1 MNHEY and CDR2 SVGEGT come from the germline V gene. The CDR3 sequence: CASSYGTRDLQETQYF. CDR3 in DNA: TGTGCCAGCAGTTACGGGACTCGAGACCTACAGGAGACCCAGTACTTC.

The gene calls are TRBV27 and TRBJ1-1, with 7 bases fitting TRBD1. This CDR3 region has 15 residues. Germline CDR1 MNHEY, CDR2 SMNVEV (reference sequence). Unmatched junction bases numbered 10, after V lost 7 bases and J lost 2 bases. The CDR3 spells CASTETGKVNTEAFF. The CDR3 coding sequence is TGTGCCAGCACCGAGACAGGGAAGGTTAACACTGAAGCTTTCTTT.

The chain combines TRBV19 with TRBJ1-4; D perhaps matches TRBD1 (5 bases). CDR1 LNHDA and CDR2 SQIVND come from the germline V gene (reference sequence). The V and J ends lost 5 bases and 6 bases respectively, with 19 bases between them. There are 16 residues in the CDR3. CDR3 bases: TGTGCCAGTAGTGGAAACAACGGGGGTCGATATGAAAAACTGTTTTTT. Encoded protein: CASSGNNGGRYEKLFF.

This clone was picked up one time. CDR3 sequence: CASSELTANYGYTF. The CDR3 DNA sequence: TGTGCCAGCAGCGAACTCACCGCTAACTATGGCTACACCTTC. The V and J genes are TRBV5-4 and TRBJ1-2; D is undetermined. V dropped 4 bases and J dropped 0 bases, with 10 bases sitting between them. The CDR3 is 14 amino acids. CDR1 is SGHNT, CDR2 YYREEE, per germline (reference sequence).

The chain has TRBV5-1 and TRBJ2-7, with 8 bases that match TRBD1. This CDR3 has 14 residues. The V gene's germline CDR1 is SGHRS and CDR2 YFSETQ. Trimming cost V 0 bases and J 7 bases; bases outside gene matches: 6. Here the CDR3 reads CASSLVDRAEEQYF. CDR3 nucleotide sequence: TGCGCCAGCAGCTTGGTGGACAGGGCTGAAGAGCAGTACTTC.

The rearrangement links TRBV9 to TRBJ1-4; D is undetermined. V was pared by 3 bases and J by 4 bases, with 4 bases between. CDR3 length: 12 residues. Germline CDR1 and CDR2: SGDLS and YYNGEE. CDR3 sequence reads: CASSANNEKLFF. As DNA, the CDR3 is TGTGCCAGCAGCGCAAATAATGAAAAACTGTTTTTT.

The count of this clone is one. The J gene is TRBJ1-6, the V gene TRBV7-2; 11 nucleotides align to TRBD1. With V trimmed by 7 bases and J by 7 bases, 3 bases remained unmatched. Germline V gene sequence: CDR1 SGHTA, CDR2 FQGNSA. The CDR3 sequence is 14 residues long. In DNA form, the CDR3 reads TGTGCCAGCAACGGACAGGGGGCGAATTCACCCCTCCACTTT. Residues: CASNGQGANSPLHF.

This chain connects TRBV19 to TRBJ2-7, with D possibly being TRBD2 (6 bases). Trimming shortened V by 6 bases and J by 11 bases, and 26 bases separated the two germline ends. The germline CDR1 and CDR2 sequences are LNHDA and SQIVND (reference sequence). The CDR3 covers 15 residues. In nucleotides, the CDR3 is TGTGCCAGTAGGCAAATCGGGACTGTACTACGAGTCGAGTACTTC. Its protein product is CASRQIGTVLRVEYF.

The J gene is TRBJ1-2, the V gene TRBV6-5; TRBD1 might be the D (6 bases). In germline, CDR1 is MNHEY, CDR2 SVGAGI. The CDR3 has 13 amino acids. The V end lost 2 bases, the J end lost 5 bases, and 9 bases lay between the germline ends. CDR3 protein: CASSYRGTYGYTF. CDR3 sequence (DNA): TGTGCCAGCAGTTACAGGGGGACATATGGCTACACCTTC.

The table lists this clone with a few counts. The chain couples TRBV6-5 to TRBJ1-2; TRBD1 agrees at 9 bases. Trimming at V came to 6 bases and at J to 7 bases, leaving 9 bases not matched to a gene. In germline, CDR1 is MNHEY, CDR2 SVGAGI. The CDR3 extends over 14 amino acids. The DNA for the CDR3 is TGTGCCAGCAGCCCCGGGACAGGGATGGGTGGCTACACCTTC. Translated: CASSPGTGMGGYTF.

The CDR3: CASSARTALQRNSPLHF. CDR3 DNA: TGTGCCAGCAGCGCCCGGACTGCCTTGCAACGGAATTCACCCCTCCACTTT. The chain joins TRBV7-2 to TRBJ1-6, with no clear D. The length of the CDR3 is 17 residues. V was shortened by 5 bases and J by 7 bases, with 21 bases between the two germline ends. Germline V gene sequence: CDR1 SGHTA, CDR2 FQGNSA.

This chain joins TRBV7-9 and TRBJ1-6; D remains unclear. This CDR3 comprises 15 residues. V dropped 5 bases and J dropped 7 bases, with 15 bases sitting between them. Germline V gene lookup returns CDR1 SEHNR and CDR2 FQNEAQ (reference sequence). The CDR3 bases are TGTGCCAGCAGCGCCACGTATTCGACAAATTCACCCCTCCACTTT. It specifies CASSATYSTNSPLHF.

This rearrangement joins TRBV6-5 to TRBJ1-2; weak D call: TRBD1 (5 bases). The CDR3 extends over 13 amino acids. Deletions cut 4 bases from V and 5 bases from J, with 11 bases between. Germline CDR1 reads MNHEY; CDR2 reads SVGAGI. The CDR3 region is CASSLEGVYGYTF. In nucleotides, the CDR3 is TGTGCCAGCAGTTTAGAAGGGGTTTATGGCTACACCTTC.

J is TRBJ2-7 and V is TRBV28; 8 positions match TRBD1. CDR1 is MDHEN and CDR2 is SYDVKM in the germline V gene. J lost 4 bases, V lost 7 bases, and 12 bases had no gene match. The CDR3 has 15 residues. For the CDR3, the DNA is TGTGCCAGCAACCGAGCCCGGGACAGGTGGTACGAGCAGTACTTC. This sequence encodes CASNRARDRWYEQYF.

The CDR3 nucleotides are TGTGCCAGCAGCCCATCTGGCCCACCCCTCCACTTT. Residues: CASSPSGPPLHF. The chain combines TRBV7-9 with TRBJ1-6, with D hard to call. Germline V lookup: CDR1 SEHNR, CDR2 FQNEAQ (reference sequence). The CDR3 has 12 residues. V lost 5 bases, J lost 11 bases, and 10 bases lay in between.

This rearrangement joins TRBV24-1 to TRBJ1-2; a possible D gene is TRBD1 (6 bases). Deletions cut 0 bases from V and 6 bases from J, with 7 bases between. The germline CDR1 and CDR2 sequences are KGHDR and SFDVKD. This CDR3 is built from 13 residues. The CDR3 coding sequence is TGTGCCACCAGTGATTTGACAGGGAATGGCTACACCTTC. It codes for CATSDLTGNGYTF.

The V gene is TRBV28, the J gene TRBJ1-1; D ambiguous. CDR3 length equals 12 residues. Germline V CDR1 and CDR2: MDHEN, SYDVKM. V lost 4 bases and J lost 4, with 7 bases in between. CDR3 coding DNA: TGTGCCAGCAGTTCTTCTACCACTGAAGCTTTCTTT. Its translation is CASSSSTTEAFF.

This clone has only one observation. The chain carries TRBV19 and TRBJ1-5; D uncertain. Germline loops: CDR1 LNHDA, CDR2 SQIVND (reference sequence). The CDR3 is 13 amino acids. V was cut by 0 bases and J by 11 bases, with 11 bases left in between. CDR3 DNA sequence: TGTGCCAGTAGTATAGATTCCGGGTCGGCCCAGCATTTT. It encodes CASSIDSGSAQHF.

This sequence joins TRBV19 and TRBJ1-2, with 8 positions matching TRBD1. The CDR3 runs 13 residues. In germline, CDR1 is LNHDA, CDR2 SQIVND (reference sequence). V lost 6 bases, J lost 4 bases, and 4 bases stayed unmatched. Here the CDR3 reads CASRGQGPYGYTF. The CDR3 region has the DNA TGTGCCAGTAGAGGACAGGGCCCCTATGGCTACACCTTC.

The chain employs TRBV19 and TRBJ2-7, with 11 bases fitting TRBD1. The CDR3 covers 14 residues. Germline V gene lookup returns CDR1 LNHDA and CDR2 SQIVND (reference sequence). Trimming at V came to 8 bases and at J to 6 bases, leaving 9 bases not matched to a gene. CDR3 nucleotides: TGTGCCAGTGCCAGGCGGACAGGGGGCTTCGAGCAGTACTTC. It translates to CASARRTGGFEQYF.

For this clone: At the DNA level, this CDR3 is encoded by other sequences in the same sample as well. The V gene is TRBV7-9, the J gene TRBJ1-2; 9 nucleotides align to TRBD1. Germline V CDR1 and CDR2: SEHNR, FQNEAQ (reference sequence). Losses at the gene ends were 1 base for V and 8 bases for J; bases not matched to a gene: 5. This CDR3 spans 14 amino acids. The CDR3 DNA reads TGTGCCAGCAGCTTAGAGGGACAGGGTCGGGGCTACACCTTC. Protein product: CASSLEGQGRGYTF.

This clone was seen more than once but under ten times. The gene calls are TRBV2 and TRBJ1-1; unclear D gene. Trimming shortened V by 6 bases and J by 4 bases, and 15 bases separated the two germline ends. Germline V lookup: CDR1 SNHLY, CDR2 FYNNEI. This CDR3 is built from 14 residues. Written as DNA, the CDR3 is TGTGCCAGCAGCCCTACCAGGCGGGGCACTGAAGCTTTCTTT. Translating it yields CASSPTRRGTEAFF.

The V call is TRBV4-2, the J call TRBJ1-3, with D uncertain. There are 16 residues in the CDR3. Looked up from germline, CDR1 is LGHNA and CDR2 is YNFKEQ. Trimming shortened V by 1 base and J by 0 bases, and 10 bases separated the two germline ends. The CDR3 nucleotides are TGTGCCAGCAGCCAAGGTGCGGAATCCTCTGGAAACACCATATATTTT. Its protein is CASSQGAESSGNTIYF.

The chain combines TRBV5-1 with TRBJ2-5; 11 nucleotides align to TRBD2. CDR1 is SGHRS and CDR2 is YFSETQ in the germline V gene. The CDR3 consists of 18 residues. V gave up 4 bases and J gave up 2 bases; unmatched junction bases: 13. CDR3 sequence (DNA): TGCGCCAGCAGCAAGATCCCTAGCGGGGGGCCCGTTCAAGAGACCCAGTACTTC. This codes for CASSKIPSGGPVQETQYF.

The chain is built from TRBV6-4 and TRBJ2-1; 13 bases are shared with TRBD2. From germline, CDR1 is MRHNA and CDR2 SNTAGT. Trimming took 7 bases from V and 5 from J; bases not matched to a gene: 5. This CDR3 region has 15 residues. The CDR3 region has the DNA TGTGCCAGCAAAGGACTAGCGGGGGTAGACAATGAGCAGTTCTTC. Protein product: CASKGLAGVDNEQFF.

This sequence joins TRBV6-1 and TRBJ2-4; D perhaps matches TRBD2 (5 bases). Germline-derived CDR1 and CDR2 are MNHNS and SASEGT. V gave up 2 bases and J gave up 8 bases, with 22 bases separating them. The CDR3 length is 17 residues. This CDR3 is CASSESPPPGVGDIQYF. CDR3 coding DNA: TGTGCCAGCAGTGAATCCCCCCCTCCCGGGGTCGGGGACATTCAGTACTTC.

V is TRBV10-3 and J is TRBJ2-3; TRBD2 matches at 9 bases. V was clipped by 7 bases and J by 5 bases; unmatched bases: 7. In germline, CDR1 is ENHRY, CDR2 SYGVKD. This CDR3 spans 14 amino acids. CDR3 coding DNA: TGTGCCATCATGGGCGGGGGGGCGGTAGATACGCAGTATTTT. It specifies CAIMGGGAVDTQYF.